A single sample is the source of the 20 T cell receptor beta chains below, sequenced in a study of CD8+CD57+ T cells in acquired aplastic anemia. Genomic DNA acted as the template from which TCR beta VDJ combination and CDR3 sequence profiling were carried out. Using its own MiXCR run on the reads, TCRdb lists one record per CDR3 protein. Of a few hundred thousand distinct CDR3 sequences in the sample, 30% to 35% were seen once. The sample was sorted CD4+, CD8+, or CD8+CD57+ T cells (not recorded which) from PBMCs. The receptors were sampled from a human donor in good health, serving as a control.

This clonotype was found many times. The V and J genes are TRBV2 and TRBJ2-7; D possibly corresponds to TRBD1 (6 bases). The CDR3 covers 13 residues. Trimming cost V 7 bases and J 6 bases, with 16 bases left between them. CDR1 is SNHLY and CDR2 is FYNNEI in the germline V gene. In DNA, the CDR3 is TGTGCCAGCATCGCCGGTGGGGGCGGCGAGCAGTACTTC. This translates into CASIAGGGGEQYF. Full variable domain (remainder filled in from reference TRBV2 and TRBJ2-7): EPEVTQTPSHQVTQMGQEVILRCVPISNHLYFYWYRQILGQKVEFLVSFYNNEISEKSEIFDDQFSVERPDGSNFTLKIRSTKLEDSAMYFCASIAGGGGEQYFGPGTRLTVT.

This clonotype was counted many times. The chain recombines TRBV20-1 with TRBJ1-5, with TRBD1 matching over 10 bases. CDR1 is DFQATT and CDR2 is SNEGSKA in the germline V gene (reference sequence). This CDR3 comprises 15 residues. V lost 6 bases, J lost 4 bases, and 9 bases stayed unmatched. The CDR3: CSAARDRGRNQPQHF. DNA of the CDR3: TGCAGTGCGGCTCGGGACAGGGGTAGAAATCAGCCCCAGCATTTT.

This rearrangement joins TRBV2 to TRBJ2-1, with TRBD2 identical over 10 bases. The V gene's germline CDR1 is SNHLY and CDR2 FYNNEI. J gave up 3 bases and V 8 bases, and 7 bases lay outside the gene matches. CDR3 length equals 15 residues. The CDR3 reads CASPSSGGNYNEQFF. As DNA, the CDR3 is TGTGCCAGCCCCTCTAGCGGGGGTAACTACAATGAGCAGTTCTTC.

V usage is TRBV12-3 or TRBV12-4 and J usage is TRBJ2-1; 8 bases align to TRBD2. The CDR3 runs 14 residues. Trimming removed 7 bases from V and 6 bases from J; junction bases left unmatched: 8. The CDR3 protein is CASTPGRGGNEQFF. Here the CDR3 DNA reads TGTGCCAGCACCCCCGGCCGGGGGGGCAATGAGCAGTTCTTC.

This clonotype was seen at least ten times. The chain joins TRBV5-1 to TRBJ2-3, with D possibly matching TRBD1 (5 bases). V was pared by 4 bases and J by 5 bases, with 14 bases between. Germline loops: CDR1 SGHRS, CDR2 YFSETQ. This CDR3 is 14 amino acids long. The DNA for the CDR3 is TGCGCCAGCAGCGTTGATGCAGGGCGAGATACGCAGTATTTT. It translates to CASSVDAGRDTQYF. The full variable domain, rest sourced from reference TRBV5-1 and TRBJ2-3, is KAGVTQTPRYLIKTRGQQVTLSCSPISGHRSVSWYQQTPGQGLQFLFEYFSETQRNKGNFPGRFSGRQFSNSRSEMNVSTLELGDSALYLCASSVDAGRDTQYFGPGTRLTVL.

Many counts were recorded for this clonotype. This sequence joins TRBV11-1 and TRBJ2-5; D may be TRBD1 (6 bases). CDR1 is SGHAT, CDR2 FQDESV, per germline (reference sequence). This CDR3 has 15 residues. V dropped 4 bases and J dropped 2 bases, with 14 bases sitting between them. DNA of the CDR3: TGTGCCAGCAGCTCCCAAGGTAGGGGGCAAGAGACCCAGTACTTC. It translates to CASSSQGRGQETQYF.

This clonotype was counted only a few times. The rearrangement links TRBV5-1 to TRBJ1-2; weak D call: TRBD1 (6 bases). The V gene's germline CDR1 is SGHRS and CDR2 YFSETQ. V was pared by 3 bases and J by 2 bases, with 20 bases between. This CDR3 is 17 amino acids long. CDR3 region: CASSSPPGHEANYGYTF. CDR3 coding DNA: TGCGCCAGCAGCTCGCCGCCGGGACACGAGGCGAACTATGGCTACACCTTC.

The sample holds a few counts of this clonotype. Possible read error: a much larger clone is one base away. The chain recombines TRBV11-2 with TRBJ1-2; 8 bases map to TRBD1. Unmatched junction bases numbered 5, after V lost 6 bases and J lost 2 bases. Germline CDR1 is SGHAT and CDR2 is FQNNGV. The length of the CDR3 is 14 residues. As DNA, the CDR3 is TGTGCCAGCAGTCGACAGGGGCCCAACTATGGCTACACCTTC. It codes for CASSRQGPNYGYTF.

The rearrangement uses TRBV19 and TRBJ2-5, with a tentative D call TRBD1 (5 bases). V was trimmed by 5 bases and J by 1 base, leaving 8 bases between them. CDR1 LNHDA and CDR2 SQIVND come from the germline V gene (reference sequence). This CDR3 spans 13 amino acids. CDR3 residues: CASSGASQETQYF. CDR3 in DNA: TGTGCCAGTAGTGGGGCTTCCCAAGAGACCCAGTACTTC. The full variable domain, rest sourced from reference TRBV19 and TRBJ2-5, is DGGITQSPKYLFRKEGQNVTLSCEQNLNHDAMYWYRQDPGQGLRLIYYSQIVNDFQKGDIAEGYSVSREKKESFPLTVTSAQKNPTAFYLCASSGASQETQYFGPGTRLLVL.

For this clonotype: This may be a read error: a much more frequent sequence differs by one nucleotide. The chain links TRBV3-1 to TRBJ2-7; the D is unclear. CDR1 is LGHDT, CDR2 YNNKEL, per germline (reference sequence). The CDR3 has 13 residues. In DNA, the CDR3 is TGTGCCAGCAGCTCCTACCCCCCTTACGAGCGGTACTTC. This translates into CASSSYPPYERYF.

This clonotype has ten or more counts. The rearrangement uses TRBV20-1 and TRBJ1-1, with unresolved D. CDR3 length: 12 residues. Germline V gene lookup returns CDR1 DFQATT and CDR2 SNEGSKA (reference sequence). V shed 1 base and J shed 5 bases, with 8 bases lying between them. CDR3 bases: TGCAGTGCTAGAGGGGTTTATACTGAAGCTTTCTTT. Translating it yields CSARGVYTEAFF.

J is TRBJ2-7 and V is TRBV2; 11 bases map to TRBD2. The CDR3 consists of 15 residues. Losses at the gene ends were 5 bases for V and 2 bases for J; bases not matched to a gene: 5. Germline lookup yields CDR1 SNHLY and CDR2 FYNNEI. The CDR3 sequence is CASSPLAGGTYEQYF. For the CDR3, the DNA is TGTGCCAGCAGTCCGCTAGCGGGAGGAACCTACGAGCAGTACTTC. Based on the CDR3 plus reference TRBV2 and TRBJ2-7, the full variable domain is EPEVTQTPSHQVTQMGQEVILRCVPISNHLYFYWYRQILGQKVEFLVSFYNNEISEKSEIFDDQFSVERPDGSNFTLKIRSTKLEDSAMYFCASSPLAGGTYEQYFGPGTRLTVT.

This rearrangement joins TRBV2 to TRBJ2-7, with 12 positions matching TRBD2. J gave up 6 bases and V 6 bases, and 6 bases lay outside the gene matches. Germline V gene lookup returns CDR1 SNHLY and CDR2 FYNNEI. The CDR3 has 14 amino acids. Written as DNA, the CDR3 is TGTGCCAGCAGGAAGACTAGCGGGGGCTCCGAGCAGTACTTC. This translates into CASRKTSGGSEQYF.

The chain employs TRBV2 and TRBJ1-4; no definite D call. Germline V gene lookup returns CDR1 SNHLY and CDR2 FYNNEI. The CDR3 contains 13 residues. The V end was cut by 4 bases, the J end by 6 bases, with 9 bases between. This chain's CDR3 is CASSAAEDEKLFF. The CDR3 DNA reads as TGTGCCAGCAGTGCGGCGGAAGATGAAAAACTGTTTTTT.

This clonotype was recorded many times. The chain has TRBV6-5 and TRBJ2-7; weak D call: TRBD1 (5 bases). CDR1 is MNHEY and CDR2 is SVGAGI in the germline V gene. This CDR3 is built from 16 residues. V was cut by 2 bases and J by 1 base, with 15 bases left in between. In DNA form, the CDR3 reads TGTGCCAGCAGTTACGTCCAGGGTTCCTTTTCCTACGAGCAGTACTTC. Its protein is CASSYVQGSFSYEQYF.

This clonotype was detected ten times or more. This rearrangement joins TRBV2 to TRBJ2-1, with D uncertain. The CDR3 totals 13 residues. V lost 1 base to trimming and J lost 7 bases, with 8 bases between them. Germline V gene sequence: CDR1 SNHLY, CDR2 FYNNEI. Here the CDR3 reads CASSEVATNEQFF. In DNA, the CDR3 is TGTGCCAGCAGTGAAGTGGCTACTAATGAGCAGTTCTTC.

There are a few counts of this clonotype. The CDR3 reads CASSQDPKLGRTYEQYF. CDR3 DNA sequence: TGTGCCAGCAGCCAGGATCCCAAACTCGGTAGAACCTACGAGCAGTACTTC. This chain connects TRBV3-1 to TRBJ2-7, with D unclear. The V gene's germline CDR1 is LGHDT and CDR2 YNNKEL (reference sequence). V dropped 3 bases and J dropped 2 bases, with 20 bases sitting between them. The CDR3 contains 17 residues.

This clonotype was counted many times. The J gene is TRBJ2-1, the V gene TRBV20-1, with 15 positions matching TRBD2. CDR1 and CDR2 (germline): DFQATT, SNEGSKA (reference sequence). The length of the CDR3 is 16 residues. The ends lost 5 bases at V and 2 bases at J; junction bases unmatched: 4. The CDR3 nucleotides read TGCAGTGCTGAGGGACTAGCGGGAGGAGCCTACAATGAGCAGTTCTTC. Its protein is CSAEGLAGGAYNEQFF.

Ten or more counts support this clonotype. The rearrangement joins TRBV24-1 to TRBJ2-2; 8 bases map to TRBD2. Germline V CDR1 and CDR2: KGHDR, SFDVKD. The CDR3 runs to 19 residues. V shed 1 base and J 4 bases; nucleotides not matched to a gene: 13. The CDR3: CATSDFRSSGLATTGELFF. CDR3 nucleotide sequence: TGTGCCACCAGTGATTTTCGGTCCAGCGGACTAGCTACCACCGGGGAGCTGTTTTTT.

In its sample, this clonotype was seen many times. This rearrangement joins TRBV2 to TRBJ2-1; D might be TRBD2 (6 bases). The germline V gene encodes CDR1 SNHLY and CDR2 FYNNEI. V shed 4 bases and J shed 6 bases, with 10 bases lying between them. The CDR3 length is 13 residues. The DNA of the CDR3 is TGTGCCAGCAGTGGGGACTGGTCCAATGAGCAGTTCTTC. Encoded protein: CASSGDWSNEQFF.